Each of the 20 T cell receptor beta chains below was sequenced from the same sample in a study of cytomegalovirus exposure and HLA in healthy donors. The PCR ran on 60 Vbeta and 13 Jbeta primers. The assay was immunoSEQ multiplex PCR, and TCRdb's table has in-frame clones only and misses some. The top ten clones hold roughly 3.2% of a sample with roughly 100,000 clones, approximately 64% of them seen once. Material: PBMCs. These receptors originate from a man aged 55 to 70 in good health and CMV-seronegative.

As regards this clone: At one end the junction does not follow the germline gene, possibly because of a read error. The genes are TRBV7-3 and TRBJ1-4; no clear D gene. This CDR3 spans 13 amino acids. Germline V gene data show CDR1 as SGHTA and CDR2 as FQGTGA. The CDR3 sequence: CSSSIGRGEKLFF. CDR3 nucleotides: TGTTCCAGCAGCATCGGACGGGGTGAAAAACTGTTTTTT.

This rearrangement joins TRBV11-3 to TRBJ1-2; TRBD1 matches 7 bases. Germline assignment: CDR1 SGHNT and CDR2 YENEEA. Germline trimming cut 4 bases from V and 0 bases from J; bases unmatched to any gene: 2. This CDR3 is built from 14 residues. CDR3 coding DNA: TGTGCCAGCAGCTCCGGGACAGCTAACTATGGCTACACCTTC. Translated: CASSSGTANYGYTF.

In this sample, this clone turned up a few times. This chain links TRBV4-1 with TRBJ2-1; TRBD2 matches at 10 bases. The germline V gene has CDR1 MGHRA and CDR2 YSYEKL. The CDR3 is 16 amino acids. Germline trimming cut 5 bases from V and 2 bases from J; bases unmatched to any gene: 6. This chain's CDR3 is CASSRGGLATYNEQFF. CDR3 nucleotides: TGCGCCAGCAGCAGGGGGGGACTAGCGACCTACAATGAGCAGTTCTTC.

The chain uses TRBV6-5 and TRBJ2-1; D remains unclear. Germline V gene lookup returns CDR1 MNHEY and CDR2 SVGAGI. Trimming took off 7 bases at V and 7 bases at J, with 11 bases between the two ends. The CDR3 extends over 12 amino acids. CDR3 sequence: CASNSGWNEQFF. The CDR3 coding sequence is TGTGCCAGCAACTCGGGTTGGAATGAGCAGTTCTTC.

This clone was picked up a small number of times. The CDR3 coding sequence is TGTGCCTGGGGAAGCGGTAGGCAGTACTTC. This translates into CAWGSGRQYF. The chain uses TRBV30 and TRBJ2-7; tentative D call: TRBD2 (5 bases). V dropped 5 bases and J dropped 9 bases, with 11 bases sitting between them. The CDR3 length is 10 residues. Germline V gives CDR1 GTSNPN, CDR2 SVGIG (reference sequence).

This clone was found a few times. The rearrangement uses TRBV6-5 and TRBJ1-1; 8 positions agree with TRBD1. The CDR3 totals 13 residues. The junction had 6 bases not matched to a gene; V was cut back by 8 bases and J by 4 bases. The V gene's germline CDR1 is MNHEY and CDR2 SVGAGI. CDR3 nucleotides: TGTGCCAGCCGGACAGGGCAGCCCACTGAAGCTTTCTTT. Translating gives CASRTGQPTEAFF.

This rearrangement joins TRBV7-8 to TRBJ2-1; maybe TRBD2 (6 bases). CDR3 length: 15 amino acids. V was pared by 5 bases and J by 7 bases, with 18 bases between. Germline values: CDR1 SGHVS, CDR2 FQNEAQ. The CDR3 DNA sequence: TGTGCCAGCAGCGGAGACGGGACTCGGGGGAATGAGCAGTTCTTC. It translates to CASSGDGTRGNEQFF.

The chain employs TRBV6-1 and TRBJ1-2; D unclear. Germline V gives CDR1 MNHNS, CDR2 SASEGT. The CDR3 is made up of 15 amino acids. V lost 0 bases and J 0 bases, leaving 8 bases between the germline ends. The CDR3: CASSEASVANYGYTF. The CDR3 bases are TGTGCCAGCAGTGAAGCCTCCGTAGCTAACTATGGCTACACCTTC.

The gene calls are TRBV10-3 and TRBJ2-7, with D hard to call. Germline values: CDR1 ENHRY, CDR2 SYGVKD. This CDR3 spans 15 amino acids. Between the trimmed V and J ends, which lost 4 bases and 2 bases, there was a span of 15 bases. This CDR3 reads CAISGVPTRTYEQYF. CDR3 nucleotide sequence: TGTGCCATCAGTGGAGTCCCGACAAGGACCTACGAGCAGTACTTC.

The sample holds one count of this clone. V is TRBV9 and J is TRBJ2-3; 10 positions agree with TRBD2. Germline V gene lookup returns CDR1 SGDLS and CDR2 YYNGEE. This CDR3 has 16 residues. Trimming cost V 2 bases and J 6 bases; bases outside gene matches: 9. In DNA form, the CDR3 reads TGTGCCAGCAGCGTCGTGAGCGGGGGGGCCTTCGATACGCAGTATTTT. Amino acid sequence: CASSVVSGGAFDTQYF.

V and J are TRBV7-9 and TRBJ2-7, with a weak D call TRBD1 (5 bases). This CDR3 has 14 residues. Between the trimmed V and J ends, which lost 5 bases and 0 bases, there was a span of 11 bases. Germline lookup yields CDR1 SEHNR and CDR2 FQNEAQ (reference sequence). The DNA for the CDR3 is TGTGCCAGCAGCCAGGGCGCCCTCTCCTACGAGCAGTACTTC. Protein sequence: CASSQGALSYEQYF.

V usage is TRBV4-2 and J usage is TRBJ2-3; D gene unclear. V was clipped by 1 base and J by 5 bases, with 13 bases between them. The germline V gene encodes CDR1 LGHNA and CDR2 YNFKEQ. The CDR3 contains 15 residues. This CDR3 reads CASSQGISYLDTQYF. The DNA of the CDR3 is TGTGCCAGCAGCCAAGGTATCAGTTATTTAGATACGCAGTATTTT.

V is TRBV19 and J is TRBJ1-2, with TRBD1 as a possible D gene (5 bases). Between the trimmed V and J ends, which lost 6 bases and 9 bases, there was a span of 20 bases. This CDR3 region has 14 residues. Germline values: CDR1 LNHDA, CDR2 SQIVND (reference sequence). CDR3 bases: TGTGCCAGTAGAACCCAGGGAGGGGATTCGCGCTACACCTTC. This codes for CASRTQGGDSRYTF. Supplemented by reference TRBV19 and TRBJ1-2, the full variable domain reads DGGITQSPKYLFRKEGQNVTLSCEQNLNHDAMYWYRQDPGQGLRLIYYSQIVNDFQKGDIAEGYSVSREKKESFPLTVTSAQKNPTAFYLCASRTQGGDSRYTFGSGTRLTVV.

J is TRBJ1-2 and V is TRBV6-5; 8 nucleotides agree with TRBD1. Germline values: CDR1 MNHEY, CDR2 SVGAGI. This CDR3 region has 12 residues. J was trimmed by 4 bases and V by 10 bases; bases with no gene match: 5. The CDR3 DNA sequence: TGTGCCATCGGAGGACAGGGCTATGGCTACACCTTC. Translating gives CAIGGQGYGYTF.

This clone appeared a few times. The V and J genes are TRBV7-9 and TRBJ1-2; possibly TRBD1 for D (5 bases). V lost 5 bases and J lost 3, with 13 bases in between. Germline CDR1 is SEHNR and CDR2 is FQNEAQ (reference sequence). The CDR3 is 14 amino acids. The CDR3 coding sequence is TGTGCCAGCAGCCCCTCGGGGGGTTACTATGGCTACACCTTC. It yields the protein CASSPSGGYYGYTF. Using reference TRBV7-9 and TRBJ1-2 for the parts outside the CDR3, the full variable domain is DTGVSQNPRHKITKRGQNVTFRCDPISEHNRLYWYRQTLGQGPEFLTYFQNEAQLEKSRLLSDRFSAERPKGSFSTLEIQRTEQGDSAMYLCASSPSGGYYGYTFGSGTRLTVV.

J is TRBJ1-1 and V is TRBV20-1; D gene uncertain. Deletions cut 6 bases from V and 1 base from J, with 6 bases between. The germline gives CDR1 DFQATT, CDR2 SNEGSKA (reference sequence). CDR3 size: 11 residues. The CDR3 DNA is TGCAGTGCCCTAGGGAACACTGAAGCTTTCTTT. This sequence encodes CSALGNTEAFF.

There are a few counts of this clone. V and J are TRBV5-1 and TRBJ1-6; TRBD1 matches 8 bases. This CDR3 region has 16 residues. With 4 bases clipped from V and 5 bases from J, the junction kept 8 bases outside the gene matches. CDR1 and CDR2 from the germline V gene are SGHRS and YFSETQ. In DNA form, the CDR3 reads TGCGCCAGCAGCACGGACAGGGTGAGGGATAATTCACCCCTCCACTTT. Encoded protein: CASSTDRVRDNSPLHF. The full variable domain, rest sourced from reference TRBV5-1 and TRBJ1-6, is KAGVTQTPRYLIKTRGQQVTLSCSPISGHRSVSWYQQTPGQGLQFLFEYFSETQRNKGNFPGRFSGRQFSNSRSEMNVSTLELGDSALYLCASSTDRVRDNSPLHFGNGTRLTVT.

This clone was counted a few times. The rearrangement joins TRBV29-1 to TRBJ2-3, with 11 positions matching TRBD2. Germline CDR1 SQVTM, CDR2 ANQGSEA. The CDR3 extends over 14 amino acids. J gave up 4 bases and V 7 bases, and 7 bases lay outside the gene matches. DNA of the CDR3: TGCAGCGGCGACCTAGCGGGGGGATCAGATACGCAGTATTTT. Protein: CSGDLAGGSDTQYF.

The CDR3 DNA reads as TGTGCCAGCAGGGTAGCGGGGCAGAACACCGGGGAGCTGTTTTTT. This gives the protein CASRVAGQNTGELFF. The V gene is TRBV27, the J gene TRBJ2-2; 8 nucleotides agree with TRBD2. V shed 6 bases, J shed 1 base, and the junction held 4 bases outside the gene matches. The CDR3 spans 15 residues. Germline CDR1 and CDR2: MNHEY and SMNVEV (reference sequence).

This chain joins TRBV5-1 and TRBJ1-2, with D possibly matching TRBD1 (5 bases). Trimming took 2 bases from V and 7 from J, leaving 15 bases between them. The CDR3 runs to 14 residues. The germline CDR1 and CDR2 sequences are SGHRS and YFSETQ. This CDR3 reads CASSFGEGMVGYTF. The DNA of the CDR3 is TGCGCCAGCAGCTTTGGGGAGGGGATGGTTGGCTACACCTTC.